Shown below are 27 T cell receptor beta chains from a single sample sequenced in a study of Graves' ophthalmopathy and Graves' hyperthyroidism listed by TCRdb under 2018. Sequencing was performed on an Illumina HiSeq 2000. TCR beta CDR3 regions were amplified from RNA transcripts for repertoire sequencing. The first round was an RT-PCR using HTBI primers with the Qiagen OneStep RT-PCR kit, and this first round was followed by a second-round multiplex PCR, then size selection and purification. TCRdb applied fastp at Q25 and MiXCR to the public reads, then kept only in-frame beta chains. Duplicate CDR3 protein sequences are folded into a single record with the most common DNA and genes. Here the sample has about 380,000 distinct CDR3 sequences; approximately 15% occur a single time. Clones ranked in the top ten supply approximately 7% of the sample. Sequenced: peripheral blood. The receptor set was obtained from a woman aged 18-29 years with stable Graves' hyperthyroidism. Donor details come from another sample of the same person, matched by shared clones.

In this sample, this clonotype turned up many times. This chain links TRBV6-2 or TRBV6-3 with TRBJ1-2; no clear D gene. The germline gives CDR1 MNHEY, CDR2 SVGEGT. The CDR3 loop spans 11 amino acids. The germline V and J ends were trimmed by 2 bases and 8 bases, with 6 bases remaining between them. The CDR3 spells CASSYGMGYTF. CDR3 nucleotides: TGTGCCAGCAGTTACGGTATGGGCTACACCTTC.

This clonotype came up a few times. The chain employs TRBV20-1 and TRBJ2-2, with a weak D call TRBD1 (6 bases). The germline CDR1 and CDR2 sequences are DFQATT and SNEGSKA (reference sequence). This CDR3 contains 12 residues. The V end lost 6 bases, the J end lost 6 bases, and 11 bases lay between the germline ends. CDR3 residues: CSAARGAGELFF. DNA of the CDR3: TGCAGTGCGGCCAGGGGAGCCGGGGAGCTGTTTTTT.

This clonotype was seen repeatedly, ten times or more. This sequence joins TRBV5-1 and TRBJ2-7; TRBD1 aligns across 7 bases. CDR3 size: 13 residues. Germline-derived CDR1 and CDR2 are SGHRS and YFSETQ. The V and J ends lost 2 bases and 6 bases, in that order; junction bases with no gene match: 5. In DNA form, the CDR3 reads TGCGCCAGCAGCTTCGACAGGGTAGGCGAGCAGTACTTC. Residues: CASSFDRVGEQYF.

This clonotype was seen ten or more times. CDR3 loop: CASEWGQLNTDTQYF. The CDR3 DNA follows: TGTGCCAGCGAATGGGGACAGCTAAACACAGATACGCAGTATTTT. The genes are TRBV6-2 or TRBV6-3 and TRBJ2-3; TRBD1 agrees at 7 bases. Trimming removed 8 bases from V and 2 bases from J; junction bases left unmatched: 10. This CDR3 spans 15 amino acids. Per the germline V gene, CDR1 is MNHEY and CDR2 is SVGEGT.

J is TRBJ2-7 and V is TRBV3-1; the D gene could be TRBD1 or TRBD2 (5 bases each). The CDR3 contains 17 residues. V lost 0 bases, J lost 1 base, and 16 bases lay in between. CDR1 is LGHDT, CDR2 YNNKEL, per germline (reference sequence). The CDR3 sequence is CASSQDLGGRQSYEQYF. The CDR3 DNA reads as TGTGCCAGCAGCCAAGATCTTGGGGGACGGCAGTCCTACGAGCAGTACTTC.

This clonotype was counted many times. For the CDR3, the DNA is TGTGCCAGCAGTCCAACTAGCTCCGAGCAGTACTTC. Its translation is CASSPTSSEQYF. The rearrangement uses TRBV6-1 and TRBJ2-7; weak D call: TRBD2 (6 bases). The CDR3 is 12 residues long. The germline V gene has CDR1 MNHNS and CDR2 SASEGT. Trimming shortened V by 5 bases and J by 6 bases, and 11 bases separated the two germline ends.

This clonotype was counted ten times or more. The CDR3 reads CASSMDRDEQYF. The CDR3 DNA reads as TGTGCCAGTAGTATGGACCGTGACGAGCAGTACTTC. The chain joins TRBV19 to TRBJ2-7; no definite D call. The ends were cut back, 3 bases at V and 5 bases at J, with 8 bases in the middle. The CDR3 is made up of 12 amino acids. CDR1 LNHDA and CDR2 SQIVND come from the germline V gene (reference sequence).

This clonotype has at least ten counts. The chain joins TRBV6-1 to TRBJ1-1; D may be TRBD1 (6 bases). The V end was cut by 6 bases, the J end by 0 bases, with 11 bases between. This CDR3 is 14 amino acids long. Looked up from germline, CDR1 is MNHNS and CDR2 is SASEGT. The CDR3 protein is CASRPGVVNTEAFF. The CDR3 coding sequence is TGTGCCAGCAGACCAGGGGTTGTGAACACTGAAGCTTTCTTT.

This clonotype was counted only a few times. The chain uses TRBV5-1 and TRBJ1-1; D might be TRBD1 (5 bases). Germline assignment: CDR1 SGHRS and CDR2 YFSETQ. The CDR3 sequence is 20 residues long. V was cut by 0 bases and J by 1 base, with 25 bases left in between. The CDR3 loop reads CASSLGSARGRINGNTEAFF. The CDR3 DNA follows: TGCGCCAGCAGCTTGGGGTCAGCAAGGGGAAGAATTAATGGGAACACTGAAGCTTTCTTT.

With respect to this clonotype: Its ends do not fully match the called genes, so a read error is possible. V usage is TRBV14 and J usage is TRBJ2-4; the D is unclear. From germline, CDR1 is SGHDN and CDR2 FVKESK. The CDR3 runs to 16 residues. CDR3 in amino acids: CASSQGQVITKSIQYF. DNA for the CDR3: TGTGCCAGCAGCCAAGGGCAGGTGATAACCAAAAGCATTCAGTACTTC.

This clonotype was seen ten or more times. The chain's CDR3 is CASTRTGGGEAFF. The CDR3 DNA follows: TGTGCCAGCACCCGAACAGGGGGCGGTGAAGCTTTCTTT. V and J are TRBV7-3 and TRBJ1-1; 9 bases line up with TRBD1. CDR3 length: 13 residues. J lost 7 bases, V lost 7 bases, and 7 bases had no gene match. Germline values: CDR1 SGHTA, CDR2 FQGTGA.

This clonotype was counted at least ten times. In DNA form, the CDR3 reads TGTGCCAGCAGCTACGACAGGGGGAGACAGCCCCAGCATTTT. This codes for CASSYDRGRQPQHF. V and J are TRBV12-3 or TRBV12-4 and TRBJ1-5; TRBD1 agrees at 9 bases. Trimming removed 6 bases from V and 7 bases from J; junction bases left unmatched: 7. The CDR3 length is 14 residues.

The table lists this clonotype with many counts. This chain uses TRBV6-1 with TRBJ1-1; D remains ambiguous. CDR1 and CDR2 (germline): MNHNS, SASEGT. V was clipped by 6 bases and J by 4 bases, with 12 bases between them. The CDR3 extends over 13 amino acids. The CDR3 region has the DNA TGTGCCAGCAGGTTGGGAATGGGCACTGAAGCTTTCTTT. Translating it yields CASRLGMGTEAFF.

This clonotype occurred many times. J is TRBJ1-5 and V is TRBV7-9; D possibly corresponds to TRBD1 (6 bases). V lost 7 bases and J lost 5, with 12 bases in between. Germline loops: CDR1 SEHNR, CDR2 FQNEAQ (reference sequence). The CDR3 contains 13 residues. The CDR3 region has the DNA TGTGCCAGCAAGTCCGAGGGGGATCAGCCCCAGCATTTT. It specifies CASKSEGDQPQHF.

Comments on this clonotype: This may stem from a read error, because a much larger clone lies one nucleotide away. Likely a read error: the CDR3 ends without its conserved phenylalanine or tryptophan. The V gene is TRBV7-9, the J gene TRBJ1-1; D unclear. Germline loops: CDR1 SEHNR, CDR2 FQNEAQ (reference sequence). This CDR3 is built from 14 residues. Trimming cost V 2 bases and J 1 base, with 8 bases left between them. CDR3 coding DNA: TGTGCCAGCAGCTTAAAGTCGCAGAACACTGAAGCTTTCTGT. This gives the protein CASSLKSQNTEAFC.

The rearrangement joins TRBV27 to TRBJ2-3, with D tentatively TRBD1 or TRBD2 (5 bases each). The V gene lost 4 bases and the J gene lost 0 bases, with 17 bases spanning the gap. The CDR3 consists of 17 residues. Germline CDR1 reads MNHEY; CDR2 reads SMNVEV (reference sequence). CDR3 region: CASSSRWGKGSTDTQYF. The CDR3 nucleotides are TGTGCCAGCAGTTCCCGTTGGGGGAAAGGTAGCACAGATACGCAGTATTTT.

This clonotype was seen more than once but under ten times. CDR3 in DNA: TGCAGCGTTGAAGAAGGGAAAGGGTTCTGCAATCAGCCCCAGCATTTT. Protein: CSVEEGKGFCNQPQHF. The chain has TRBV29-1 and TRBJ1-5; D remains ambiguous. Germline V gene lookup returns CDR1 SQVTM and CDR2 ANQGSEA. V gave up 0 bases and J gave up 2 bases, with 14 bases separating them. The CDR3 length is 16 residues.

This clonotype was seen only a few times. With a much larger clone just one base away, this may be a read error. Because it lacks the conserved phenylalanine or tryptophan at the end, this CDR3 is likely a read error. DNA of the CDR3: TGTGCCAGCAGACGTCGACAGGGAACCAATTCACCCCTCCACGTT. Translating gives CASRRRQGTNSPLHV. The chain has TRBV11-3 and TRBJ1-6; 7 bases are shared with TRBD1. This CDR3 is built from 15 residues. V lost 6 bases to trimming and J lost 7 bases; unmatched junction nucleotides: 9. Germline CDR1 and CDR2: SGHNT and YENEEA.

The table lists this clonotype with many counts. The rearrangement links TRBV6-5 to TRBJ2-7, with D perhaps TRBD1 (5 bases). CDR3 length: 14 amino acids. CDR1 and CDR2 from the germline V gene are MNHEY and SVGAGI. V shed 6 bases and J shed 2 bases, with 14 bases lying between them. As DNA, the CDR3 is TGTGCCAGCAGCCCGGGTCCAGGGACCTACGAGCAGTACTTC. Amino acid sequence: CASSPGPGTYEQYF.

The chain recombines TRBV18 with TRBJ2-2, with 9 nucleotides matching TRBD2. The CDR3 consists of 17 residues. V gave up 4 bases and J gave up 0 bases; unmatched junction bases: 6. Germline CDR1 is KGHSH and CDR2 is LQKENI. The CDR3, as DNA: TGTGCCAGCTCACTCCTAGCGGGGACCGCGAACACCGGGGAGCTGTTTTTT. Protein product: CASSLLAGTANTGELFF. The complete variable domain, with remaining parts taken from reference TRBV18 and TRBJ2-2, reads NAGVMQNPRHLVRRRGQEARLRCSPMKGHSHVYWYRQLPEEGLKFMVYLQKENIIDESGMPKERFSAEFPKEGPSILRIQQVVRGDSAAYFCASSLLAGTANTGELFFGEGSRLTVL.

The chain is built from TRBV7-2 and TRBJ1-5, with D hard to call. Germline V gene lookup returns CDR1 SGHTA and CDR2 FQGNSA. The CDR3 totals 15 residues. Trimming left V 2 bases short and J 6 bases short, with 14 bases between. CDR3 in DNA: TGTGCCAGCAGCTTATGGGCCACATGGAGTCAGCCCCAGCATTTT. Protein product: CASSLWATWSQPQHF.

This clonotype was observed at least ten times. V and J are TRBV24-1 and TRBJ2-2; unclear D gene. The length of the CDR3 is 14 residues. The germline V gene has CDR1 KGHDR and CDR2 SFDVKD. V shed 4 bases and J shed 5 bases, with 10 bases lying between them. The DNA of the CDR3 is TGTGCCACCAGTGACAGTACAGTTACCGGGGAGCTGTTTTTT. Residues: CATSDSTVTGELFF.

As for this clonotype: This may come from a read error, since a much larger clone is one base off. The chain links TRBV18 to TRBJ2-7; 9 bases match TRBD1. CDR1 is KGHSH, CDR2 LQKENI, per germline. This CDR3 region has 13 residues. The CDR3 region has the DNA TGTACCAGCTCACCTGACAGGGGGTACGAGCAGTACTTC. Its translation: CTSSPDRGYEQYF.

At least ten counts were recorded for this clonotype. The chain carries TRBV6-6 and TRBJ1-2, with TRBD1 matching over 8 bases. Germline V gives CDR1 MNHNY, CDR2 SVGAGI (reference sequence). CDR3 size: 14 residues. The junction had 7 bases not matched to a gene; V was cut back by 6 bases and J by 4 bases. The CDR3 DNA reads as TGTGCCAGCAGCGCGACAGGGGCCAGCTATGGCTACACCTTC. Translating it yields CASSATGASYGYTF.

The sample holds many counts of this clonotype. J is TRBJ1-6 and V is TRBV11-2; 9 bases line up with TRBD1. J was trimmed by 10 bases and V by 4 bases; bases with no gene match: 11. Germline-derived CDR1 and CDR2 are SGHAT and FQNNGV. This CDR3 region has 16 residues. The CDR3 nucleotides read TGTGCCAGCAGCTCTCCACAGGGGGCCGTAAACTCACCCCTCCACTTT. Its translation is CASSSPQGAVNSPLHF.

The CDR3 loop reads CASSSRVSSYNSPLHF. CDR3 bases: TGTGCCAGCAGTAGCAGGGTCAGCTCCTATAATTCACCCCTCCACTTT. The J gene is TRBJ1-6, the V gene TRBV6-2 or TRBV6-3; possibly TRBD1 for D (5 bases). Trimming shortened V by 5 bases and J by 0 bases, and 11 bases separated the two germline ends. Germline V gene sequence: CDR1 MNHEY, CDR2 SVGEGT. The CDR3 spans 16 residues.

A remark on this clonotype: A read error is possible here, since a much larger clone lies one base away. J is TRBJ1-2 and V is TRBV6-5; tentatively, D is TRBD1 (5 bases). The germline CDR1 and CDR2 sequences are MNHEY and SVGAGI. Trimming shortened V by 4 bases and J by 4 bases, and 7 bases separated the two germline ends. The CDR3 runs to 12 residues. CDR3 protein: CASSWDGYGYTF. For the CDR3, the DNA is TGTGCCAGCAGTTGGGACGGCTATGGCTACACCTTC.